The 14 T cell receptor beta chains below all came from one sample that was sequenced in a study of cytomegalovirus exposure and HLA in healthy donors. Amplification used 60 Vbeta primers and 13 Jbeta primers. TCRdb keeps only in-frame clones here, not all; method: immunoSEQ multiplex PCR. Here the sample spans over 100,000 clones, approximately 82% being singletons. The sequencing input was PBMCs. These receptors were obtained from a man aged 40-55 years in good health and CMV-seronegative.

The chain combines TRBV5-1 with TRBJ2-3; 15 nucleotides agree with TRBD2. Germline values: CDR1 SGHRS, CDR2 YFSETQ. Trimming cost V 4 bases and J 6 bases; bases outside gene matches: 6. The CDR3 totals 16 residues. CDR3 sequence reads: CASSIGLAGGEDTQYF. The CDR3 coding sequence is TGCGCCAGCAGCATTGGACTAGCGGGAGGGGAGGATACGCAGTATTTT.

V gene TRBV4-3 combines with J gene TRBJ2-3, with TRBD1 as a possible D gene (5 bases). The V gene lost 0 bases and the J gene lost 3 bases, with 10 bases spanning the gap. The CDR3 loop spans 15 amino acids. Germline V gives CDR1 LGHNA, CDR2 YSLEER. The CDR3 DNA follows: TGCGCCAGCAGCCAAGATCTAGGGGAAACAGATACGCAGTATTTT. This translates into CASSQDLGETDTQYF.

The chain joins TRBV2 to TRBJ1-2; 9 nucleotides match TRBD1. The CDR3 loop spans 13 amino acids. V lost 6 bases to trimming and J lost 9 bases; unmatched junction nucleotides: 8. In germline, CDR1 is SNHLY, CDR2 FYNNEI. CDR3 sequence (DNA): TGTGCCAGCAGCCGGGGGACAGGGTACAGCTACACCTTC. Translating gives CASSRGTGYSYTF.

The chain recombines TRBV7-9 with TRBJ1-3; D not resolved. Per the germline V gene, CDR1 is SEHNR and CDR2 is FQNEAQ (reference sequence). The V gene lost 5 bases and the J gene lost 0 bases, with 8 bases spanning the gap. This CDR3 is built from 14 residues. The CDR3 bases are TGTGCCAGCAGCACGGAGGTCTCTGGAAACACCATATATTTT. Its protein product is CASSTEVSGNTIYF.

CDR3 residues: CASRDRGSNQPQHF. CDR3 nucleotides: TGTGCCAGTAGGGACCGGGGGAGCAATCAGCCCCAGCATTTT. The chain couples TRBV19 to TRBJ1-5; D is possibly TRBD1 (5 bases). The CDR3 is 14 amino acids. V lost 6 bases and J lost 1, with 10 bases in between. Germline lookup yields CDR1 LNHDA and CDR2 SQIVND (reference sequence).

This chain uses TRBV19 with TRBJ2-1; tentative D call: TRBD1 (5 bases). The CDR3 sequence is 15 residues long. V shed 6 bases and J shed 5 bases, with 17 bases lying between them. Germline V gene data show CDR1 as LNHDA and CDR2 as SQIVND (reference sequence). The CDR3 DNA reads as TGTGCCAGTAGCCCGGTACAGGTTCCCAACAATGAGCAGTTCTTC. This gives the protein CASSPVQVPNNEQFF.

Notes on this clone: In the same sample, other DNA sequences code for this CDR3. DNA for the CDR3: TGTGCCAGCAGGCCAGGACAGGGGGCAGTTGAAGCTTTCTTT. It yields the protein CASRPGQGAVEAFF. The chain recombines TRBV2 with TRBJ1-1; 11 positions match TRBD1. The V gene's germline CDR1 is SNHLY and CDR2 FYNNEI. J gave up 7 bases and V 6 bases, and 7 bases lay outside the gene matches. This CDR3 has 14 residues.

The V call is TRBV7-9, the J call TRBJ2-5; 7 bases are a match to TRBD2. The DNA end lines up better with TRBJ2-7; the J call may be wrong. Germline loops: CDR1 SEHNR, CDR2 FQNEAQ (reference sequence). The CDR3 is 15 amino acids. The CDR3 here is CASDQFRDYYYEQYF. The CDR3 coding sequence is TGTGCCAGCGACCAGTTTAGGGACTACTACTACGAGCAGTACTTC.

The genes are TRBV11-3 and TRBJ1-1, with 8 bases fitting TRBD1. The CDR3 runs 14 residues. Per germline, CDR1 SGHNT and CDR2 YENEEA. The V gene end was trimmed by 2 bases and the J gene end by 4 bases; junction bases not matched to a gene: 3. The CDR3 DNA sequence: TGTGCCAGCAGCTTAACAGGGGGTTTCACTGAAGCTTTCTTT. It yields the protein CASSLTGGFTEAFF.

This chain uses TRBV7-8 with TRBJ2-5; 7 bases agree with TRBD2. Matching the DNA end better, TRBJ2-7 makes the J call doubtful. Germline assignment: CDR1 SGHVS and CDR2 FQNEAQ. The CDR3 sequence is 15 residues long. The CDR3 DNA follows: TGTGCCAGCAGCCAAGGGCGGGAGACGACCTACGAGCAGTACTTC. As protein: CASSQGRETTYEQYF.

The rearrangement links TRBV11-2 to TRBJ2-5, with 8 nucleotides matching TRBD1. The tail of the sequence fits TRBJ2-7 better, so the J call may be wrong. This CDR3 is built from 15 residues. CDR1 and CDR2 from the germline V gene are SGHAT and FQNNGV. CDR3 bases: TGTGCCAGCAGCTACTACAGGGGGTCATCATACGAGCAGTACTTC. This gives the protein CASSYYRGSSYEQYF.

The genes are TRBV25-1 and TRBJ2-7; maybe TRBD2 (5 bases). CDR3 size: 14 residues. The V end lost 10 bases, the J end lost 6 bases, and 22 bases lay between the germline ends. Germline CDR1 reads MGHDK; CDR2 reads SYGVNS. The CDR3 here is CATGSPVGSPEQYF. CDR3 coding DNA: TGTGCCACTGGGAGTCCGGTCGGGTCACCCGAGCAGTACTTC.

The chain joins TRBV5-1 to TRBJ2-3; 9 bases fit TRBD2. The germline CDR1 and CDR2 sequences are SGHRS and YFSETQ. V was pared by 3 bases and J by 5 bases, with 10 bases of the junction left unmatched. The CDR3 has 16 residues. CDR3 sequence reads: CASSYRGGRAGDTQYF. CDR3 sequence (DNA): TGCGCCAGCAGCTACCGCGGCGGGAGGGCCGGAGATACGCAGTATTTT.

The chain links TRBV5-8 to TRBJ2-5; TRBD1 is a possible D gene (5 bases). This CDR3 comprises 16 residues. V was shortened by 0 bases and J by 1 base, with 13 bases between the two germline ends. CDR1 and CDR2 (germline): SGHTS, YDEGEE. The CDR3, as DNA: TGTGCCAGCAGCTTGGAGGGGTCGCCACTCCAAGAGACCCAGTACTTC. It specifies CASSLEGSPLQETQYF.